Many counts were recorded for the clone carrying this T cell receptor (beta chain). The antigen is undetermined. It was by quantitative 5'-RACE with molecular barcodes that TCR beta libraries were made. TCRdb fed the 5' RACE reads into MiXCR, producing one record per CDR3 protein. Of some 130,000 distinct CDR3 sequences in the sample, about 10% were seen once. This CDR3 has 14 residues. Germline CDR1 and CDR2: SEHNR and FQNEAQ (reference sequence). Trimming removed 3 bases from V and 4 bases from J, with 12 bases in between. This sample is drawn from a study of CD8 T cells in ankylosing spondylitis. The study's findings and limits: From matched ankylosing spondylitis synovial fluid, disease-linked clones were reportedly recovered at significantly enriched levels. Prior work had noted some motif variants in reactive arthritis blood and synovial fluid.

This clonotype originated in a female donor with ankylosing spondylitis or in good health (not recorded which). V is TRBV7-9 and J is TRBJ1-1; tentative D call: TRBD1 (5 bases). Sequencing was carried out using blood, either unsorted or a sorted T cell fraction (not recorded which). CDR3 sequence: CASSFREGGTEAFF. The DNA of the CDR3 is TGTGCCAGCAGCTTCAGGGAGGGTGGCACTGAAGCTTTCTTT. The full variable domain, its missing parts supplied by reference TRBV7-9 and TRBJ1-1, is DTGVSQNPRHKITKRGQNVTFRCDPISEHNRLYWYRQTLGQGPEFLTYFQNEAQLEKSRLLSDRFSAERPKGSFSTLEIQRTEQGDSAMYLCASSFREGGTEAFFGQGTRLTVV.